This record concerns one TCR beta chain sequence. Some clones are missing from TCRdb's copy, which holds only in-frame ones; the method was immunoSEQ multiplex PCR. This sample carries 200,000 or so clones, about 88% of them seen once, and the ten largest clones take over 1.5%. The sample is drawn from a study of blood T cell repertoires in COVID-19. Germline assignment: CDR1 KGHDR and CDR2 SFDVKD. Trimming removed 4 bases at V and 7 bases at J, with 7 bases between. This CDR3 is 13 amino acids long. V is TRBV24-1 and J is TRBJ1-6; D is undetermined. Sample: peripheral blood. The TCR originated in a man between 65 and 79 years old with acute or convalescent COVID-19. In DNA, the CDR3 is TGTGCCACCAGTGAGGACTGGAATTCACCCCTCCACTTT. Amino acids: CATSEDWNSPLHF.